Each of the 13 T cell receptor beta chains below was sequenced from the same sample in a study of blood T cell repertoires in COVID-19. The method was immunoSEQ multiplex PCR; TCRdb's version includes in-frame clones alone and lacks a portion of them. The sample records about 210,000 clones, about four fifths being singletons. The sample consisted of peripheral blood. Receptors were obtained from a man between 50 and 59 years old with active or convalescent COVID-19.

This chain connects TRBV19 to TRBJ2-5; 8 bases are a match to TRBD1. The CDR3 consists of 14 residues. After removal of 6 bases from V and 4 bases from J, the junction contained 7 bases not matched to a gene. Per germline, CDR1 LNHDA and CDR2 SQIVND (reference sequence). CDR3 nucleotide sequence: TGTGCCAGTAGCAGGACAGGGTCGGGAGAGACCCAGTACTTC. This gives the protein CASSRTGSGETQYF.

CDR3 sequence reads: CASSIEGRGYTF. The CDR3 bases are TGTGCCAGTAGTATAGAGGGCCGGGGCTACACCTTC. This chain uses TRBV19 with TRBJ1-2; no definite D call. Germline-derived CDR1 and CDR2 are LNHDA and SQIVND (reference sequence). Trimming removed 0 bases from V and 8 bases from J, with 7 bases in between. This CDR3 has 12 residues.

This clone has just one count. The chain couples TRBV9 to TRBJ1-1; the match to TRBD1 covers 8 bases. The length of the CDR3 is 13 residues. J was trimmed by 7 bases and V by 3 bases; bases with no gene match: 5. Germline V lookup: CDR1 SGDLS, CDR2 YYNGEE. This CDR3 is CASSAGTGSEAFF. The CDR3 bases are TGTGCCAGCAGCGCCGGGACAGGAAGTGAAGCTTTCTTT.

The chain couples TRBV5-1 to TRBJ2-5; TRBD2 matches 8 bases. From germline, CDR1 is SGHRS and CDR2 YFSETQ. Trimming removed 4 bases from V and 1 base from J; junction bases left unmatched: 9. This CDR3 is 16 amino acids long. The CDR3 reads CASSAGAGARQETQYF. The CDR3 region has the DNA TGCGCCAGCAGCGCGGGAGCGGGGGCGCGCCAAGAGACCCAGTACTTC.

The gene calls are TRBV7-9 and TRBJ1-5; 7 nucleotides line up with TRBD1. Germline CDR1 SEHNR, CDR2 FQNEAQ (reference sequence). V lost 8 bases to trimming and J lost 9 bases; unmatched junction nucleotides: 7. The CDR3 loop spans 12 amino acids. CDR3 amino acids: CASSTQGGPQHF. The CDR3 region has the DNA TGTGCCAGCTCGACCCAGGGGGGGCCCCAGCATTTT. Based on the CDR3 plus reference TRBV7-9 and TRBJ1-5, the full variable domain is DTGVSQNPRHKITKRGQNVTFRCDPISEHNRLYWYRQTLGQGPEFLTYFQNEAQLEKSRLLSDRFSAERPKGSFSTLEIQRTEQGDSAMYLCASSTQGGPQHFGDGTRLSIL.

V is TRBV19 and J is TRBJ1-5, with 12 positions matching TRBD1. The trim removed 6 bases at V and 4 bases at J, leaving 13 bases unmatched. This CDR3 is 18 amino acids long. The germline CDR1 and CDR2 sequences are LNHDA and SQIVND (reference sequence). The CDR3 nucleotides read TGTGCCAGTAGATTACGCGGGACAGGGGGCCGTCTTAATCAGCCCCAGCATTTT. This gives the protein CASRLRGTGGRLNQPQHF. Combining the CDR3 with reference TRBV19 and TRBJ1-5 gives the whole variable domain DGGITQSPKYLFRKEGQNVTLSCEQNLNHDAMYWYRQDPGQGLRLIYYSQIVNDFQKGDIAEGYSVSREKKESFPLTVTSAQKNPTAFYLCASRLRGTGGRLNQPQHFGDGTRLSIL.

The rearrangement uses TRBV3-1 (or the pseudogene TRBV3-2) and TRBJ1-1, with D unresolved. V gave up 4 bases and J gave up 4 bases, with 16 bases separating them. Germline V CDR1 and CDR2: LGHDT, YNNKEL (reference sequence). The CDR3 sequence is 15 residues long. The CDR3 is CASSPNLPRGTEAFF. CDR3 DNA sequence: TGTGCCAGCAGCCCGAATCTACCACGGGGCACTGAAGCTTTCTTT.

Only one count was recorded for this clone. The J gene is TRBJ2-7, the V gene TRBV30; weak D call: TRBD1 (5 bases). Trimming pared 0 bases from V and 5 bases from J, leaving 14 bases between. This CDR3 has 14 residues. CDR1 and CDR2 from the germline V gene are GTSNPN and SVGIG (reference sequence). The CDR3 reads CAWSVPRESHEQYF. CDR3 nucleotide sequence: TGTGCCTGGAGTGTCCCCAGGGAATCCCACGAGCAGTACTTC.

J is TRBJ2-7 and V is TRBV7-2, with 7 bases fitting TRBD1. The germline V gene has CDR1 SGHTA and CDR2 FQGNSA. The CDR3 has 13 amino acids. The V gene end was trimmed by 5 bases and the J gene end by 4 bases; junction bases not matched to a gene: 5. CDR3 DNA: TGTGCCAGCAGCGCCCGGGACAGATACGAGCAGTACTTC. Translated, it gives CASSARDRYEQYF.

The V and J genes are TRBV30 and TRBJ2-3; TRBD2 agrees at 7 bases. V lost 0 bases to trimming and J lost 3 bases; unmatched junction nucleotides: 0. Germline V lookup: CDR1 GTSNPN, CDR2 SVGIG (reference sequence). The CDR3 is 13 amino acids. CDR3 nucleotides: TGTGCCTGGAGTGTCGGGGGGACAGATACGCAGTATTTT. Translating gives CAWSVGGTDTQYF.

The rearrangement joins TRBV30 to TRBJ2-3; 7 bases are shared with TRBD2. From germline, CDR1 is GTSNPN and CDR2 SVGIG (reference sequence). V lost 4 bases, J lost 10 bases, and 8 bases stayed unmatched. The CDR3 is 12 amino acids. CDR3 in amino acids: CAWKKGGDAQYF. The CDR3 nucleotides are TGTGCCTGGAAGAAGGGAGGGGATGCGCAGTATTTT. Looking up the rest from reference TRBV30 and TRBJ2-3 gives the full variable domain: SQTIHQWPATLVQPVGSPLSLECTVEGTSNPNLYWYRQAAGRGLQLLFYSVGIGQISSEVPQNLSASRPQDRQFILSSKKLLLSDSGFYLCAWKKGGDAQYFGPGTRLTVL.

The chain recombines TRBV4-2 with TRBJ2-3, with 8 positions matching TRBD1. This CDR3 region has 15 residues. Germline V gene lookup returns CDR1 LGHNA and CDR2 YNFKEQ. Losses at the gene ends were 0 bases for V and 6 bases for J; bases not matched to a gene: 5. Written as DNA, the CDR3 is TGTGCCAGCAGCCAAGAGAGACAGGGGATGGATACGCAGTATTTT. Protein sequence: CASSQERQGMDTQYF.

The sample holds one count of this clone. The chain carries TRBV19 and TRBJ2-5; TRBD2 matches at 9 bases. The V gene end was trimmed by 4 bases and the J gene end by 5 bases; junction bases not matched to a gene: 5. Germline V gives CDR1 LNHDA, CDR2 SQIVND (reference sequence). There are 14 residues in the CDR3. CDR3: CASSRAGGGETQYF. DNA of the CDR3: TGTGCCAGTAGTAGAGCGGGAGGTGGCGAGACCCAGTACTTC.